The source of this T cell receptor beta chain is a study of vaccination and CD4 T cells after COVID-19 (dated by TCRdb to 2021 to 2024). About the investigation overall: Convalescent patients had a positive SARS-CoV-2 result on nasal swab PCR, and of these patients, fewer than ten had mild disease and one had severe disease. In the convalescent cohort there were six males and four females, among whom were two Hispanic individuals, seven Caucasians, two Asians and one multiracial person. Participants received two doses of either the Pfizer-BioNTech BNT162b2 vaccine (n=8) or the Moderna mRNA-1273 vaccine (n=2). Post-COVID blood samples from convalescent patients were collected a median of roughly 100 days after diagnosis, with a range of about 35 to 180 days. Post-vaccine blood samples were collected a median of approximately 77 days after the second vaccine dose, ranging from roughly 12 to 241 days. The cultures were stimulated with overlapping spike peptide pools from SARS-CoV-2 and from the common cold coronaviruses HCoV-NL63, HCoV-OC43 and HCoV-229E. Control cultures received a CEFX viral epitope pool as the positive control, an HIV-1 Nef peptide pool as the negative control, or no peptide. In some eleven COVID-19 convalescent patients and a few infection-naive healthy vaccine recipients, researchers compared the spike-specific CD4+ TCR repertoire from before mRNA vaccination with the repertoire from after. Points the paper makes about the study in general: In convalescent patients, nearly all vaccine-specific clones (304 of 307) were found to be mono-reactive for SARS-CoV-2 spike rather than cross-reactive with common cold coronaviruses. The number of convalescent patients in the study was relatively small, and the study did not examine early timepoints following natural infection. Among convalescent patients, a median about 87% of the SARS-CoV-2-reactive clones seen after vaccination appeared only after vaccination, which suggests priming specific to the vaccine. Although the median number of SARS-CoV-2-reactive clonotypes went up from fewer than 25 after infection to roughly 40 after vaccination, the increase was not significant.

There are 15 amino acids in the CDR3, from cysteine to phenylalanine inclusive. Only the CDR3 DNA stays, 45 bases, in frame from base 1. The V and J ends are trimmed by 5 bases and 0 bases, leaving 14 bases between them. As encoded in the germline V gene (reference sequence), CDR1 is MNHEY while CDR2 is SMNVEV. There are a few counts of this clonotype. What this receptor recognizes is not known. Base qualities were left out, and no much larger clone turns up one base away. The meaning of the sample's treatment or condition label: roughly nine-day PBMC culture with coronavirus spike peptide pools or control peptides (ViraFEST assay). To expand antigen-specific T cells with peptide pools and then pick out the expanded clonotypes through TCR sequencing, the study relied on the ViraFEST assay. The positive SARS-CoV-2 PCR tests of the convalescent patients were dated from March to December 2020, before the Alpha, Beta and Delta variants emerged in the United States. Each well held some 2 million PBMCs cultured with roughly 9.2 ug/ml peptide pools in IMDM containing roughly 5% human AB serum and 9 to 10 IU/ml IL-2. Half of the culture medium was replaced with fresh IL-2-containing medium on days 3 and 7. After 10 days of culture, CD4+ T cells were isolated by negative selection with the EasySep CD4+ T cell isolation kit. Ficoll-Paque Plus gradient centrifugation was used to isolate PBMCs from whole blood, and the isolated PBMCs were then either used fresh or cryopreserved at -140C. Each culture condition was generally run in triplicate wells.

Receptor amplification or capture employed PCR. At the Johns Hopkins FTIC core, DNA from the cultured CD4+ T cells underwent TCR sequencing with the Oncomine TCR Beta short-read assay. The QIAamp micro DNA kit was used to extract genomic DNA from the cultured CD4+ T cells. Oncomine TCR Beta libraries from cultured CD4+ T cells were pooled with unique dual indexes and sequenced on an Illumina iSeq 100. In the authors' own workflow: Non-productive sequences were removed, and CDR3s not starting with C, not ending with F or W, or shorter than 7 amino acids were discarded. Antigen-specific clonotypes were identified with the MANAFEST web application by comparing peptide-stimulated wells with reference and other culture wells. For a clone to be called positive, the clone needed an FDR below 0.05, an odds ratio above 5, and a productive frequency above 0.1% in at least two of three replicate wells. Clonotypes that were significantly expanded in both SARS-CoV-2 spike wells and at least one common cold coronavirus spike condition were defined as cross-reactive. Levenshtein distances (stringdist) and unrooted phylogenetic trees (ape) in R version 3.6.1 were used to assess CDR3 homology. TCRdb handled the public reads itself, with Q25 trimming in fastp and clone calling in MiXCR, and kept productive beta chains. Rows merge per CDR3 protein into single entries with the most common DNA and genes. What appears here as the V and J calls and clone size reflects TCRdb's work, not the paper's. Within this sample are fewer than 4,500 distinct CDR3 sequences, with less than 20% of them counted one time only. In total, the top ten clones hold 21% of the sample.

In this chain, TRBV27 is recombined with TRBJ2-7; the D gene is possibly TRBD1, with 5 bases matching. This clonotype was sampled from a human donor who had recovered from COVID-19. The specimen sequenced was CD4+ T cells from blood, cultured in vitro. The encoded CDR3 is CASSPAGAPSYEQYF. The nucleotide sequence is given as TGTGCCAGCAGTCCGGCTGGGGCCCCCTCCTACGAGCAGTACTTC.